This T cell receptor (beta chain) was captured by sequencing in a study of cytomegalovirus exposure and HLA in healthy donors. Findings and caveats of the study: Reportedly, TCR beta sequences accurately predicted HLA-A and HLA-B alleles in most subjects.

The PCR ran on 60 Vbeta and 13 Jbeta primers. The data were produced by immunoSEQ multiplex PCR, yet TCRdb's version contains in-frame clones alone and is incomplete. The data contain 110,000 or so clones, roughly 80% of them singletons. A note on this clone: Its antigen is currently unknown.

The CDR3 covers 17 residues. The V and J ends lost 0 bases and 2 bases respectively, with 16 bases between them. In germline, CDR1 is SEHNR, CDR2 FQNEAQ (reference sequence). This receptor was taken from a woman in her twenties or thirties in good health and CMV-seropositive. The sample was PBMCs. The rearrangement uses TRBV7-9 and TRBJ1-1, with a possible D match to TRBD1 (5 bases). The CDR3 reads CASSLAPGGKVNTEAFF. In nucleotides, the CDR3 is TGTGCCAGCAGCTTAGCCCCCGGGGGGAAGGTAAACACTGAAGCTTTCTTT. Full variable domain (outside the CDR3, taken from reference TRBV7-9 and TRBJ1-1): DTGVSQNPRHKITKRGQNVTFRCDPISEHNRLYWYRQTLGQGPEFLTYFQNEAQLEKSRLLSDRFSAERPKGSFSTLEIQRTEQGDSAMYLCASSLAPGGKVNTEAFFGQGTRLTVV.